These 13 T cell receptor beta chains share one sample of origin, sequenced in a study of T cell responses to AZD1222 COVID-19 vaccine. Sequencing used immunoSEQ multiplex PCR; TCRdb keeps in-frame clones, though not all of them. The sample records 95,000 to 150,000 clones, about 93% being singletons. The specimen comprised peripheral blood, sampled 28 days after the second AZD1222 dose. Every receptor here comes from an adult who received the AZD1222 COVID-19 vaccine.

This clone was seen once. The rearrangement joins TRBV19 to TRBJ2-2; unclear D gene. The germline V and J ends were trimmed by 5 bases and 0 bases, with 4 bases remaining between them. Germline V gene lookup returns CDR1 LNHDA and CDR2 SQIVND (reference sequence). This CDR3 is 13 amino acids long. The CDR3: CASSWPNTGELFF. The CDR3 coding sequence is TGTGCCAGTAGTTGGCCGAACACCGGGGAGCTGTTTTTT.

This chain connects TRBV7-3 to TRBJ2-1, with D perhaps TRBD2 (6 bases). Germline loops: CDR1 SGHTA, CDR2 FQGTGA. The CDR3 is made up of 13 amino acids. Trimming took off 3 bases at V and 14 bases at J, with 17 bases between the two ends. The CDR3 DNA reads TGTGCCAGCAGCTTGTCGATAAGTGGGGGGAAGTTCTTC. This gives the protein CASSLSISGGKFF.

CDR3 DNA sequence: TGTGCCAGCAGCTCCGGACTAGCGGGAGGCTGGGGTGAGCAGTTCTTC. Translating it yields CASSSGLAGGWGEQFF. The rearrangement joins TRBV9 to TRBJ2-1; 14 bases map to TRBD2. CDR3 size: 16 residues. Germline V CDR1 and CDR2: SGDLS, YYNGEE. J gave up 9 bases and V 4 bases, and 9 bases lay outside the gene matches. The entire variable domain, with the rest obtained from reference TRBV9 and TRBJ2-1, is as follows: DSGVTQTPKHLITATGQRVTLRCSPRSGDLSVYWYQQSLDQGLQFLIQYYNGEERAKGNILERFSAQQFPDLHSELNLSSLELGDSALYFCASSSGLAGGWGEQFFGPGTRLTVL.

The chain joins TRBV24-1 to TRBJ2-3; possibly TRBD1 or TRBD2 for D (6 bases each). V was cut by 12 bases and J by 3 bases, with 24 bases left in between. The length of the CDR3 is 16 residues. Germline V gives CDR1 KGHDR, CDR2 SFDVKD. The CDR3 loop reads CAGGHPNSIFTDTQYF. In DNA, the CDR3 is TGTGCCGGGGGGCACCCTAACTCAATCTTTACAGATACGCAGTATTTT.

In nucleotides, the CDR3 is TGTGCCAGTGGGTTTGACGTAGAGACCCAGTACTTC. This encodes CASGFDVETQYF. V gene TRBV19 combines with J gene TRBJ2-5, with D hard to call. This CDR3 spans 12 amino acids. With 8 bases removed from V and 4 bases from J, the gap between germline ends came to 11 bases. Germline V gene sequence: CDR1 LNHDA, CDR2 SQIVND (reference sequence).

The CDR3: CATSRDSGGPYEQYF. The CDR3 region has the DNA TGTGCCACCAGCAGAGATAGCGGGGGGCCCTACGAGCAGTACTTC. The chain combines TRBV15 with TRBJ2-7, with TRBD2 matching 10 bases. The CDR3 spans 15 residues. V dropped 0 bases and J dropped 2; count of bases not matched to a gene: 1. From germline, CDR1 is LNHNV and CDR2 YYDKDF (reference sequence). The full variable domain, rest sourced from reference TRBV15 and TRBJ2-7, is DAMVIQNPRYQVTQFGKPVTLSCSQTLNHNVMYWYQQKSSQAPKLLFHYYDKDFNNEADTPDNFQSRRPNTSFCFLDIRSPGLGDTAMYLCATSRDSGGPYEQYFGPGTRLTVT.

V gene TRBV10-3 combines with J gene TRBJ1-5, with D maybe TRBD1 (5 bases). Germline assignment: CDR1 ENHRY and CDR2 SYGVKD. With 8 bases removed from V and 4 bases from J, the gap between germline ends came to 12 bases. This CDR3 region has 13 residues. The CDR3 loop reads CAIQGDGNQPQHF. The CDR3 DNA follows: TGTGCCATCCAGGGCGACGGGAATCAGCCCCAGCATTTT.

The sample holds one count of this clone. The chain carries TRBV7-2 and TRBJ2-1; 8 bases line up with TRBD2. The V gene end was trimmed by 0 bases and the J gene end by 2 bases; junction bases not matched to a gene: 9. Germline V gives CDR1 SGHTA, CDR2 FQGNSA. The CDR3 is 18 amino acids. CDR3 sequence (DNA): TGTGCCAGCAGCTTAGCGCGCGGTAGCGGGAAAACCTACAATGAGCAGTTCTTC. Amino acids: CASSLARGSGKTYNEQFF.

This CDR3 is CASSFLGTGDGYTF. The CDR3 region has the DNA TGTGCCAGCAGTTTCTTGGGGACAGGGGACGGCTACACCTTC. The chain joins TRBV6-6 to TRBJ1-2; 10 bases agree with TRBD1. CDR1 and CDR2 from the germline V gene are MNHNY and SVGAGI (reference sequence). After removal of 4 bases from V and 8 bases from J, the junction contained 7 bases not matched to a gene. CDR3 length equals 14 residues.

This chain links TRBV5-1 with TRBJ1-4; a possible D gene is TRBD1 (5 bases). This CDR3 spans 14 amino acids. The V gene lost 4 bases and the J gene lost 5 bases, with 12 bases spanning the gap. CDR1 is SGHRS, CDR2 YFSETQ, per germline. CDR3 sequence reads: CASSTGTSNEKLFF. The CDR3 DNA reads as TGCGCCAGCAGCACCGGGACGTCGAATGAAAAACTGTTTTTT.

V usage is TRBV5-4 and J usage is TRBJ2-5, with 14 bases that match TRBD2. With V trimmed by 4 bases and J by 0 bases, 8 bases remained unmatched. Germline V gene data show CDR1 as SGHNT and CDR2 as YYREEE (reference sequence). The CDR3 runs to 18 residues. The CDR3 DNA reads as TGTGCCAGCAGCGGGGGGACTAGCGGGAGCGGGTACCAAGAGACCCAGTACTTC. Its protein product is CASSGGTSGSGYQETQYF.

The CDR3: CASSLAGPYQPQHF. The CDR3 region has the DNA TGTGCCAGCAGCTTGGCAGGGCCGTATCAGCCCCAGCATTTT. The V gene is TRBV5-6, the J gene TRBJ1-5; D possibly corresponds to TRBD1 (5 bases). Per the germline V gene, CDR1 is SGHDT and CDR2 is YYEEEE. The CDR3 totals 14 residues. V was shortened by 0 bases and J by 5 bases, with 9 bases between the two germline ends.

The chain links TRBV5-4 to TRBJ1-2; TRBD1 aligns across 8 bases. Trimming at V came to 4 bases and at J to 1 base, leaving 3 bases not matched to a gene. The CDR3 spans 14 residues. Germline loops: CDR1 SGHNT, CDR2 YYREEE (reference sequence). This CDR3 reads CASSRTGGNYGYTF. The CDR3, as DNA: TGTGCCAGCAGCCGAACAGGGGGTAACTATGGCTACACCTTC.